The clone carrying this TCR beta chain was detected only once. The table came from immunoSEQ multiplex PCR; TCRdb's copy has only in-frame clones and leaves some out. The sample shows hundreds of thousands of clones, nearly 95% of them seen only once. The time point: blood from clinic visit 5 months post-surgery; TSC patient then seizure free. Surgery cases with the highest brain T cell transcript signatures were chosen for sequencing. These data originate in a study of brain T cells in children with intractable seizures. The CDR3 length is 14 residues. V was pared by 5 bases and J by 4 bases, with 5 bases of the junction left unmatched. Germline lookup yields CDR1 SEHNR and CDR2 FQNEAQ (reference sequence).

The material was peripheral blood, obtained less than 6 months after surgery. The TCR comes from a boy less than two years old with tuberous sclerosis and intractable seizures. The chain carries TRBV7-9 and TRBJ1-1; 9 bases agree with TRBD1. This CDR3 reads CASSRTGERTEAFF. The CDR3 bases are TGTGCCAGCAGCCGGACAGGGGAACGCACTGAAGCTTTCTTT.